Listed here are 31 T cell receptor beta chains from one sample, sequenced in a study of esophageal squamous cell carcinoma under preoperative chemotherapy. This sample's time point: after preoperative PTX-NDP chemotherapy. TCRdb re-analysed the PCR reads in MiXCR, keeping a single row per CDR3 protein. The sample has about 9,300 distinct CDR3 sequences; about 52% are singletons. This specimen was taken from a patient given preoperative chemotherapy. The receptors shown here come from a human donor with esophageal squamous cell carcinoma. The donor label of this sample is uncertain.

Note on this clonotype: One end of the junction is discordant with germline, which a read error may explain. This chain uses TRBV6-1 with TRBJ2-6; D uncertain. Germline V gene data show CDR1 as MNHNS and CDR2 as SASEGT. The CDR3 has 14 residues. CDR3 in amino acids: CASSEGAGTDEQFF. Here the CDR3 DNA reads TGTGCCAGCAGTGAAGGGGCAGGCACAGATGAGCAGTTTTTC.

This clonotype was counted at least ten times. The V call is TRBV4-1, the J call TRBJ2-1; TRBD2 matches 12 bases. The trim removed 1 base at V and 10 bases at J, leaving 8 bases unmatched. This CDR3 comprises 16 residues. The V gene's germline CDR1 is MGHRA and CDR2 YSYEKL. CDR3 sequence (DNA): TGCGCCAGCAGCCAAGTCCTAGCGGGAGGGAACTACGAGCAGTTCTTC. The encoded protein is CASSQVLAGGNYEQFF.

The chain employs TRBV4-1 and TRBJ1-5; D may be TRBD1 (5 bases). Trimming stripped 3 bases from V and 0 bases from J, with 12 bases between. The CDR3 has 16 amino acids. Germline CDR1 is MGHRA and CDR2 is YSYEKL. CDR3 loop: CASSHLQGVSNQPQHF. CDR3 nucleotides: TGCGCCAGCAGCCACCTCCAGGGAGTTAGCAATCAGCCCCAGCATTTT.

This clonotype was detected only a few times. The rearrangement links TRBV6-1 to TRBJ2-3, with 8 bases lining up with TRBD1. Germline loops: CDR1 MNHNS, CDR2 SASEGT. The CDR3 totals 15 residues. V lost 2 bases, J lost 6 bases, and 7 bases stayed unmatched. Here the CDR3 DNA reads TGTGCCAGCAGTGAACTCCCGGACAGGGAGGATACGCAGTATTTT. Protein sequence: CASSELPDREDTQYF.

This clonotype appeared many times. The gene calls are TRBV7-2 and TRBJ2-1, with D hard to call. This CDR3 region has 14 residues. The V and J ends lost 2 bases and 13 bases respectively, with 18 bases between them. Germline CDR1 is SGHTA and CDR2 is FQGNSA. The CDR3 DNA is TGTGCCAGCAGCTTACTATGGGGTCAAGAGACCCAGTTCTTC. Amino acid sequence: CASSLLWGQETQFF. The complete variable domain, with remaining parts taken from reference TRBV7-2 and TRBJ2-1, reads GAGVSQSPSNKVTEKGKDVELRCDPISGHTALYWYRQSLGQGLEFLIYFQGNSAPDKSGLPSDRFSAERTGGSVSTLTIQRTQQEDSAVYLCASSLLWGQETQFFGPGTRLTVL.

The chain uses TRBV10-3 and TRBJ2-1, with D hard to call. The J call is doubtful: the DNA matches TRBJ2-2 better. The CDR3 consists of 13 residues. Germline CDR1 and CDR2: ENHRY and SYGVKD. The CDR3 loop reads CAKSCAYYGELFF. DNA for the CDR3: TGTGCCAAGAGCTGTGCGTACTACGGTGAGCTGTTTTTT.

In the case of this clonotype: One end of the junction is discordant with germline, which a read error may explain. The chain combines TRBV27 with TRBJ2-3; TRBD2 is a possible D gene (8 bases). The CDR3 extends over 15 amino acids. CDR1 MNHEY and CDR2 SMNVEV come from the germline V gene (reference sequence). CDR3 amino acids: CAGGVGGGGTETQYF. The CDR3 DNA reads TGTGCCGGGGGTGTTGGGGGCGGGGGGACAGAGACGCAGTATTTC.

This clonotype was found many times. This chain uses TRBV25-1 with TRBJ2-5, with D perhaps matching TRBD2 (6 bases). In germline, CDR1 is MGHDK, CDR2 SYGVNS. This CDR3 spans 13 amino acids. V gave up 5 bases and J gave up 5 bases, with 12 bases separating them. CDR3 in DNA: TGTGCCAGCAGTATCTTTCGGGAGGAGACCCAGTACTTC. It codes for CASSIFREETQYF.

A word on this clonotype: A read error may account for a junction end that differs from germline. The chain carries TRBV12-5 and TRBJ2-3; 8 nucleotides match TRBD1. CDR1 and CDR2 from the germline V gene are LGHNT and FRNRAP. CDR3 length: 15 residues. CDR3 coding DNA: TGTGCTAGTGGTTTGGCTGGACAGGGCACAGAGACGCAGTATTTC. Protein product: CASGLAGQGTETQYF.

Only a few counts were recorded for this clonotype. The chain recombines TRBV4-1 with TRBJ2-3, with TRBD1 as a possible D gene (7 bases). Germline V gives CDR1 MGHRA, CDR2 YSYEKL. The CDR3 is 20 residues long. V lost 2 bases, J lost 5 bases, and 29 bases lay in between. CDR3 protein: CASSQPVGVTGRMGRDTQYF. The CDR3 bases are TGCGCCAGCAGCCAACCTGTTGGGGTGACAGGGAGGATGGGGAGAGATACGCAGTATTTT.

In regard to this clonotype: The germline gene is not matched at one end of the junction; a read error may be the cause. This chain uses TRBV6-1 with TRBJ2-3; D possibly matches TRBD1 or TRBD2 (5 bases each). The CDR3 spans 15 residues. Germline V gene sequence: CDR1 MNHNS, CDR2 SASEGT. The CDR3 region is CARASGASGAETQYF. CDR3 DNA sequence: TGTGCCAGGGCTTCCGGGGCTAGTGGGGCAGAGACGCAGTATTTT.

The rearrangement uses TRBV7-2 and TRBJ2-4, with a weak D call TRBD1 (6 bases). The CDR3 totals 16 residues. CDR1 SGHTA and CDR2 FQGNSA come from the germline V gene. The germline V and J ends were trimmed by 6 bases and 6 bases, with 21 bases remaining between them. In nucleotides, the CDR3 is TGTGCCAGCAGTTCGGACAGAAGCTTAGCGTTAAACATTCAGTACTTC. It is translated as CASSSDRSLALNIQYF.

The sample holds a few counts of this clonotype. The CDR3 end shows no conserved phenylalanine or tryptophan, and so a read error is likely. No DNA is shown, since the ends of the CDR3 on it are uncertain; the CDR3 is the one TCRdb lists. V is TRBV12-3 or TRBV12-4 and J is TRBJ2-6; TRBD2 is taken as the D call from the table, unchecked against the DNA. The CDR3 is 17 residues long, ends included. CDR3 sequence reads: CASSFAGTSNNEQYFGA.

The chain recombines TRBV6-1 with TRBJ2-3, with 14 bases matching TRBD2. The end of the DNA aligns better with TRBJ2-5, so the J call may be wrong. This CDR3 contains 15 residues. The germline CDR1 and CDR2 sequences are MNHNS and SASEGT. CDR3 nucleotide sequence: TGTGCCAGCGGCCCCCGACTAGCGGGAGGGTTAACCCAGTACTTC. Translated, it gives CASGPRLAGGLTQYF.

The table lists this clonotype with many counts. The chain is built from TRBV5-4 and TRBJ2-2, with 15 nucleotides matching TRBD2. CDR1 SGHNT and CDR2 YYREEE come from the germline V gene (reference sequence). V dropped 4 bases and J dropped 5; count of bases not matched to a gene: 3. The CDR3 has 16 amino acids. The CDR3 DNA reads as TGTGCCAGCAGCCCGGGACTAGCGGGAGGTACCGGGGAGCTGTTTTTT. Its translation is CASSPGLAGGTGELFF.

This clonotype appeared many times. The V gene is TRBV12-3 or TRBV12-4, the J gene TRBJ1-2; the D is unclear. The CDR3 totals 12 residues. V was cut by 5 bases and J by 9 bases, with 13 bases left in between. The CDR3 DNA sequence: TGTGCCAGCAGTAACCAGCCCAACAGCTACACCTTC. Translated: CASSNQPNSYTF.

The sample holds many counts of this clonotype. The rearrangement uses TRBV6-1 and TRBJ2-1; TRBD1 is a possible D gene (6 bases). CDR3 length: 13 amino acids. V lost 3 bases, J lost 5 bases, and 8 bases lay in between. Germline assignment: CDR1 MNHNS and CDR2 SASEGT. The CDR3 nucleotides are TGTGCCAGCAGTGAGACAGGAGACAATGAGCAGTTCTTC. Protein sequence: CASSETGDNEQFF.

The chain employs TRBV10-1 and TRBJ2-1; perhaps TRBD1 as D (7 bases). Trimming shortened V by 5 bases and J by 10 bases, and 15 bases separated the two germline ends. Germline V gene data show CDR1 as WNHNN and CDR2 as SYGVQD (reference sequence). The CDR3 is 13 residues long. The CDR3 sequence: CASSYRGGYEQFF. The CDR3 coding sequence is TGCGCCAGCAGTTACAGGGGAGGTTACGAGCAGTTCTTC.

On this clonotype: Since no conserved phenylalanine or tryptophan closes the CDR3, a read error is the likely cause. No DNA is shown, since the ends of the CDR3 on it are uncertain; the CDR3 is the one TCRdb lists. CDR3 region: CASSASLQETQYFGA. The chain combines TRBV6-1 with TRBJ2-6; the table's D call of TRBD2 was not tested on the DNA. Germline V gene lookup returns CDR1 MNHNS and CDR2 SASEGT. Counting both end residues, the CDR3 totals 15 amino acids.

V usage is TRBV6-1 and J usage is TRBJ1-2; D unclear. Trimming took 3 bases from V and 9 from J, leaving 14 bases between them. The germline V gene encodes CDR1 MNHNS and CDR2 SASEGT. The CDR3 contains 13 residues. This CDR3 reads CASSDPKGGRYTF. In nucleotides, the CDR3 is TGTGCCAGCAGTGACCCAAAGGGTGGGCGCTACACCTTC.

This clonotype counts as medium-sized. The CDR3 protein is CASSLGAGTDTQYF. CDR3 coding DNA: TGTGCCAGCAGCTTGGGGGCGGGGACCGATACGCAGTATTTT. The chain links TRBV7-2 to TRBJ2-3; perhaps D is TRBD1 or TRBD2 (6 bases each). Trimming left V 3 bases short and J 6 bases short, with 13 bases between. The germline V gene encodes CDR1 SGHTA and CDR2 FQGNSA. This CDR3 contains 14 residues.

As concerns this clonotype: The limits of the CDR3 on the DNA are not certain, so only TCRdb's listed CDR3 is given. The chain couples TRBV5-6 to TRBJ2-3. From germline, CDR1 is SGHDT and CDR2 YYEEEE. 18 amino acids form the CDR3, both terminal residues included. The CDR3 protein is CASSLVGLGISNPDTQYF.

As to this clonotype: Since a much larger clone is just one base distant, this may be a read error. The chain is built from TRBV14 and TRBJ2-1; D uncertain. The germline gives CDR1 SGHDN, CDR2 FVKESK. The V gene lost 0 bases and the J gene lost 10 bases, with 16 bases spanning the gap. The CDR3 runs to 15 residues. CDR3 in amino acids: CASSQDGYAVSEQFF. The CDR3 DNA follows: TGTGCCAGCAGCCAAGACGGGTACGCTGTGTCGGAGCAGTTCTTC.

The gene calls are TRBV7-8 and TRBJ2-1, with no clear D. Germline V gives CDR1 SGHVS, CDR2 FQNEAQ. This CDR3 spans 13 amino acids. V gave up 1 base and J gave up 10 bases, with 11 bases separating them. The CDR3 DNA sequence: TGTGCCAGCAGCTTAGAACAGAGTTACGAGCAGTTCTTC. Its translation is CASSLEQSYEQFF. Full variable domain (missing parts from reference TRBV7-8 and TRBJ2-1): GAGVSQSPRYKVAKRGQDVALRCDPISGHVSLFWYQQALGQGPEFLTYFQNEAQLDKSGLPSDRFFAERPEGSVSTLKIQRTQQEDSAVYLCASSLEQSYEQFFGPGTRLTVL.

The V gene is TRBV7-9, the J gene TRBJ2-5, with TRBD2 matching over 9 bases. The DNA end lines up better with TRBJ2-7; the J call may be wrong. Germline CDR1 is SEHNR and CDR2 is FQNEAQ (reference sequence). The CDR3 has 15 residues. Written as DNA, the CDR3 is TGTGCCAGCAGCTTAGAGGCTAGCGGGGCCTACGAGCAGTACTTC. This gives the protein CASSLEASGAYEQYF.

This CDR3 reads CSPKKDEQFF. CDR3 nucleotides: TGCAGTCCCAAGAAAGATGAGCAGTTCTTC. The rearrangement links TRBV20-1 to TRBJ2-1; the D is unclear. This CDR3 is 10 amino acids long. Germline CDR1 and CDR2: DFQATT and SNEGSKA (reference sequence). The V and J ends lost 8 bases and 8 bases respectively, with 10 bases between them.

In this sample, this clonotype turned up many times. The J gene is TRBJ2-1, the V gene TRBV6-6; maybe TRBD2 (5 bases). The ends were cut back, 5 bases at V and 5 bases at J, with 22 bases in the middle. The CDR3 spans 17 residues. CDR1 MNHNY and CDR2 SVGAGI come from the germline V gene (reference sequence). CDR3 loop: CASSPLLGLPGDNEQFF. DNA of the CDR3: TGTGCCAGCAGTCCGCTTTTGGGTTTGCCCGGGGACAATGAGCAGTTCTTC.

Sample share makes this clonotype medium-sized. V gene TRBV6-1 combines with J gene TRBJ2-1, with TRBD2 identical over 9 bases. V lost 7 bases to trimming and J lost 10 bases; unmatched junction nucleotides: 8. Germline CDR1 and CDR2: MNHNS and SASEGT. This CDR3 contains 13 residues. CDR3 DNA sequence: TGTGCCAGCAAGGATGGCGGGAGGGGGGAGCAGTTCTTC. Translating gives CASKDGGRGEQFF.

Remarks on this clonotype: One end of the junction fails to match germline, which may point to a read error. The chain combines TRBV6-1 with TRBJ2-3; unclear D gene. Germline V lookup: CDR1 MNHNS, CDR2 SASEGT. CDR3 size: 14 residues. The DNA of the CDR3 is TGTGCGAGCAGTGGTGGCGGTGACACAGAGACGCAGTATTTT. The encoded protein is CASSGGGDTETQYF.

This clonotype ranks as medium-sized (0.01 to 0.1%). The V call is TRBV10-3, the J call TRBJ2-1; either TRBD1 or TRBD2 may supply D (7 bases each). Germline loops: CDR1 ENHRY, CDR2 SYGVKD. The CDR3 contains 16 residues. V lost 10 bases and J 6 bases, leaving 25 bases between the germline ends. CDR3 coding DNA: TGTGCCACAAGGACTCCGACAGGGAGGGGAGGCAATGAGCAGTTCTTC. Translating gives CATRTPTGRGGNEQFF.

The chain combines TRBV7-6 with TRBJ2-4, with D perhaps TRBD1 (5 bases). The J call may be in error: the DNA end matches TRBJ2-7 better. CDR1 and CDR2 (germline): SGHVS, FNYEAQ. The length of the CDR3 is 13 residues. CDR3 DNA: TGTGCCAGCAGCCCGGACATTTCCTACGAGCAGTACTTC. Translation gives CASSPDISYEQYF.